This T cell receptor beta chain stems from a study of radiation and T cells in renal cell carcinoma. Whole-study context: Nephrectomy followed 15 Gy stereotactic body radiation by 4 weeks.

V gave up 3 bases and J gave up 2 bases, with 5 bases separating them. The CDR3 has 12 residues. CDR1 is MDHEN and CDR2 is SYDVKM in the germline V gene. The time point: baseline pretreatment blood. Treatment described: 15 Gy SBRT to primary tumor, nephrectomy 4 weeks later. This table comes from immunoSEQ multiplex PCR, and its TCRdb copy is limited to in-frame clones, with some not included. The repertoire holds 45,000 or so clones, with approximately 83% as singletons. The genes are TRBV28 and TRBJ2-7; no clear D. The input for sequencing was blood, taken from a patient whose treatment included radiotherapy and nephrectomy. This TCR was recovered from a woman aged 70 to 79 with renal cell carcinoma. DNA for the CDR3: TGTGCCAGCAGTTTGACGGCCTACGAGCAGTACTTC. Its translation is CASSLTAYEQYF.